This TCR beta chain emerged from a study of spatial heterogeneity in lung cancer (dated by TCRdb to about 2019). Broadly, across the study: Beta-chain transcripts were consistently detected in greater numbers than alpha-chain transcripts, which likely reflects a higher abundance of beta-chain transcripts. In the raw uncorrected reads, each unique combination of TCR and UMI appeared more than ten times on average. In non-small cell lung cancer, the study quantitatively compared TCR alpha and beta repertoires across several tumor regions, matched nontumor lung, and blood. The study linked features of the TCR repertoire to counts of nonsynonymous mutations, which were determined by whole-exome sequencing of tumor tissue. At surgery, roughly 220 tumor regions, around 68 matched nontumor lung samples and 56 PBMC samples were TCR-sequenced for both alpha and beta chains. General conclusions and limits of the study: Additional single-cell paired TCR alpha and beta sequencing was considered necessary to confirm, at a functional level, the hypothesis that regional TCRs recognize regional mutations. Ubiquitous expanded tumor TCRs showed up in blood more often at tumor resection than at routine follow-up.

Regarding this clonotype: The specificity of this receptor is unknown. Within one base of it there is no much larger clone, and no base qualities were kept.

This specimen's time point label, interpreted: sample taken at primary tumor resection. For TCR sequencing, whole RNA was extracted from tumor and nontumor lung tissue, or from cryopreserved PBMC samples, and no cell sorting was done. The donors were some 76 patients from the lung TRACERx cohort who had early-stage, untreated non-small cell lung cancer. A patient was chosen for TCR sequencing only when enough RNA was available from at least two tumor regions. Based on the germline V gene (reference sequence), the CDR1 and CDR2 sequences are DFQATT and SNEGSKA. Reading from cysteine to phenylalanine, the CDR3 counts 11 amino acids. Of all the DNA, just the CDR3 is kept, 33 bases in frame from base 1. V gives up 4 bases and J gives up 1 base, and the segment between their germline ends measures 4 bases. The method behind the library was 5' RACE. Sequencing used a NextSeq 500. The TCR library protocol attached a unique molecular identifier to each TCR cDNA molecule to allow correction of PCR and sequencing errors. As for the authors' bioinformatics: TCR identification, UMI-based error correction and CDR3 extraction were performed with Decombinator tools. Expanded TCRs were defined as those above a frequency of 2 per 1,000, corresponding to the top 1% of the tumor frequency distribution. Rényi diversity was computed with the R vegan package after subsampling each repertoire 100 times to 5,000 TCRs. CDR3 similarity networks were constructed using string-kernel similarity of amino acid triplets, with links drawn between CDR3s whose pairwise similarity was above 0.82. Clones were called with MiXCR by TCRdb after fastp trimmed the public reads at Q25, and only in-frame beta chains were retained. Here each entry gathers all rows of one CDR3 protein and keeps the most common genes and DNA. TCRdb, not the original authors, processed these V and J calls. This sample gives about 18,000 distinct CDR3 sequences in total; 15% to 20% of them show up just once. The ten most abundant clones make up over 13% of the sample.

This TCR was sampled from a male donor with early-stage non-small cell lung cancer. The source was PBMCs, collected at surgery. Recombination joined TRBV20-1 with TRBJ2-5; no D gene can be assigned with confidence. Read as DNA, the sequence is TGCAGTGCTACCCTCCAAGAGACCCAGTACTTC. The encoded protein is CSATLQETQYF.